This entry describes one T cell receptor beta chain. No antigen is known for it. Base qualities are missing; no much larger clone stands one base away. This specimen belongs to a study of T cell clonotyping in hematopoietic cell transplantation (dated by TCRdb to 2020 to 2023). Study-wide context: A total of more than 130 blood samples were collected in the study from about 40 consecutive transplant recipients and their related donors. Patient recruitment ran from 2015 to early 2017, and follow-up continued until late 2020 or death. Overall study results and their limits: The sample size was limited, and because cells were not sorted, the contributions of CD4 and CD8 repertoires could not be separated. Inverse Simpson Index values from donors and from recipients before transplant predicted broader TCR repertoire diversity after transplant. A decrease in recipient TCR diversity was observed after transplant, and a progressive increase in pathologically expanded clonotypes was seen from day 30 to day 180. Only a small fraction of recipient repertoires overlapped donor repertoires, with over 95% appearing de novo at the given depth.

What this sample's time point label stands for: 100 days after allo-HCT. Blood samples were obtained from recipients approximately 28 days before transplant and at days 30, 100 and 180 after transplant. Nuclei Lysis Solution was used to extract genomic DNA from fresh or cryopreserved unfractionated peripheral blood mononuclear cells. The immunoSEQ assay, a bias-controlled multiplex PCR with V- and J-specific primers, was used to amplify TCR beta CDR3 regions from genomic DNA. A second PCR step added a proprietary barcode and Illumina adapter sequences to the CDR3 amplicons. An Illumina MiSeq instrument was used for sequencing of the CDR3 libraries. The paper's processing steps were these. Export and quality control were performed with immunoSEQ Analyzer 3.0, and downstream analyses were performed with R Bioconductor and Immunarch. Only productive rearrangements in the normalized downsampled data set went into calculating the repertoire metrics. In the normalized cohort, clonotypes with more than 5 templates were defined as pathologically expanded. The Inverse Simpson Index served as the measure of repertoire diversity. To capture all clonotypes, the CMV-specificity analyses were run on the non-normalized data set. As stored in TCRdb, this immuneACCESS dataset retains in-frame rearrangements with V and J assigned. A fraction of the clones does not appear; measured against another copy, unresolved V genes explain less than half of the discrepancy, and the remainder lacks a known reason. That table furnishes V, J and clone size, whereas the DNA furnished D and trimming. A total of over 5,000 clones appear in this sample, 90% of them only once. Approximately 48% of the sample is held by the ten biggest clonotypes.

This TCR derives from a female patient in her 50s who had an allogeneic stem cell transplant from an unrelated donor, so T cells may come from the graft donor. Some clones in this sample may be carry-over from other donors' samples. The sequencing used peripheral blood mononuclear cells, collected 100 days after allogeneic stem cell transplant.

The CDR3 amino acid sequence is: CASSTLGGGAADTQYF. The DNA is TGTGCCAGCAGCACCCTAGGAGGAGGGGCGGCAGATACGCAGTATTTT. Recombination connected TRBV9 to TRBJ2-3; tentative D gene TRBD2, with 6 bases matching. The CDR3 runs 16 residues from the cysteine to the phenylalanine. The retained sequence is limited to the CDR3, 48 bases, with the frame set at the first base. Trimming costs V 4 bases and J 4 bases, and their ends lie 19 bases apart. In the germline V gene, CDR1 corresponds to SGDLS and CDR2 to YYNGEE.